Each of the 15 T cell receptor beta chains below was sequenced from the same sample in a study of shared clonotypes between healthy human individuals. Some clones are missing from TCRdb's copy, which holds only in-frame ones; the method was immunoSEQ multiplex PCR. The table includes approximately 740,000 clones, around 74% detected once. Sequenced sample: memory CD4+ T cells sorted from blood. Sample subset: CD45RA-negative fraction. The receptors stem from a woman aged 25 to 45 in good health.

The V call is TRBV4-2, the J call TRBJ1-5; no firm D call. The CDR3 spans 16 residues. V was cut by 4 bases and J by 4 bases, with 17 bases left in between. Germline loops: CDR1 LGHNA, CDR2 YNFKEQ. CDR3 nucleotide sequence: TGTGCCAGCAGCCCGGAGGGCAGGAACCCTAATCAGCCCCAGCATTTT. Amino acid sequence: CASSPEGRNPNQPQHF.

The V gene is TRBV5-6, the J gene TRBJ2-7; no reliable D call. CDR1 SGHDT and CDR2 YYEEEE come from the germline V gene. The CDR3 spans 13 residues. V gave up 0 bases and J gave up 6 bases, with 10 bases separating them. CDR3 sequence (DNA): TGTGCCAGCAGCTTGGTTCTCAGAACCGAGCAGTACTTC. Residues: CASSLVLRTEQYF.

The genes are TRBV25-1 and TRBJ1-1, with a possible D match to TRBD1 (5 bases). CDR1 and CDR2 (germline): MGHDK, SYGVNS. The ends were cut back, 6 bases at V and 1 base at J, with 12 bases in the middle. The CDR3 is 14 amino acids. The CDR3 DNA reads as TGTGCCAGCAGCGAGAGACAGAAGAACACTGAAGCTTTCTTT. Translating it yields CASSERQKNTEAFF.

The chain carries TRBV4-2 and TRBJ1-4; no clear D gene. The CDR3 extends over 14 amino acids. The germline CDR1 and CDR2 sequences are LGHNA and YNFKEQ. Trimming took off 2 bases at V and 8 bases at J, with 12 bases between the two ends. This CDR3 is CASSQPPALEKLFF. The CDR3 nucleotides are TGTGCCAGCAGCCAACCCCCGGCCCTCGAAAAACTGTTTTTT.

The chain uses TRBV28 and TRBJ2-2, with a tentative D call TRBD2 (5 bases). From germline, CDR1 is MDHEN and CDR2 SYDVKM. This CDR3 is 13 amino acids long. The V gene lost 8 bases and the J gene lost 3 bases, with 10 bases spanning the gap. The CDR3 reads CASEGGDTGELFF. The CDR3 DNA reads as TGTGCCAGCGAAGGAGGCGACACCGGGGAGCTGTTTTTT.

The V gene is TRBV9, the J gene TRBJ2-3; no reliable D call. This CDR3 is 14 amino acids long. The ends were cut back, 1 base at V and 2 bases at J, with 8 bases in the middle. CDR1 and CDR2 from the germline V gene are SGDLS and YYNGEE. The CDR3 nucleotides are TGTGCCAGCAGCGTAAGTTCAGCCACAGATACGCAGTATTTT. Its translation: CASSVSSATDTQYF. Variable domain in full (rest from reference TRBV9 and TRBJ2-3): DSGVTQTPKHLITATGQRVTLRCSPRSGDLSVYWYQQSLDQGLQFLIQYYNGEERAKGNILERFSAQQFPDLHSELNLSSLELGDSALYFCASSVSSATDTQYFGPGTRLTVL.

The rearrangement uses TRBV4-1 and TRBJ2-5, with 8 bases aligning to TRBD1. The CDR3 extends over 18 amino acids. The germline CDR1 and CDR2 sequences are MGHRA and YSYEKL. V was pared by 4 bases and J by 0 bases, with 13 bases of the junction left unmatched. For the CDR3, the DNA is TGCGCCAGCAGCCGAGGGGCAGGGACAGGACATTACCAAGAGACCCAGTACTTC. Protein sequence: CASSRGAGTGHYQETQYF.

In regard to this clone: Other DNA sequences in the same sample also yield this CDR3. The CDR3 spells CASGGNYGYTF. CDR3 nucleotides: TGTGCCAGCGGGGGGAACTATGGCTACACCTTC. The chain carries TRBV6-1 and TRBJ1-2; D is perhaps TRBD1 (5 bases). Germline V gives CDR1 MNHNS, CDR2 SASEGT. The CDR3 totals 11 residues. Trimming removed 8 bases at V and 2 bases at J, with 6 bases between.

V usage is TRBV5-1 and J usage is TRBJ2-5; 11 nucleotides match TRBD2. Losses at the gene ends were 0 bases for V and 2 bases for J; bases not matched to a gene: 6. Looked up from germline, CDR1 is SGHRS and CDR2 is YFSETQ. The CDR3 loop spans 17 amino acids. CDR3 coding DNA: TGCGCCAGCAGCTTGGCCGGGACTAGCGGAGCGCAAGAGACCCAGTACTTC. Its protein product is CASSLAGTSGAQETQYF.

The chain joins TRBV18 to TRBJ2-3; 7 bases line up with TRBD2. CDR1 and CDR2 from the germline V gene are KGHSH and LQKENI. The CDR3 spans 15 residues. Unmatched junction bases numbered 5, after V lost 4 bases and J lost 1 base. Here the CDR3 reads CASSLNSGRTDTQYF. CDR3 coding DNA: TGTGCCAGCTCACTAAATAGCGGGCGCACAGATACGCAGTATTTT.

This clone was detected a few times. The chain combines TRBV5-1 with TRBJ2-2; D ambiguous. Germline V CDR1 and CDR2: SGHRS, YFSETQ. V dropped 7 bases and J dropped 1 base, with 8 bases sitting between them. The length of the CDR3 is 13 residues. Here the CDR3 reads CASLSGNTGELFF. In DNA form, the CDR3 reads TGCGCCAGCTTATCGGGGAACACCGGGGAGCTGTTTTTT.

The chain joins TRBV7-3 to TRBJ2-7, with D perhaps matching TRBD2 (6 bases). Per germline, CDR1 SGHTA and CDR2 FQGTGA. V was cut by 5 bases and J by 0 bases, with 11 bases left in between. This CDR3 spans 14 amino acids. The CDR3 DNA follows: TGTGCCAGCAGCCCCGGAGGGGTCTCCTACGAGCAGTACTTC. Encoded protein: CASSPGGVSYEQYF.

This clone was picked up many times. Distinct nucleotide sequences in the sample also encode this CDR3. This CDR3 is CASSPRTGLNYGYTF. The CDR3 DNA is TGTGCCAGCAGCCCTAGGACAGGGCTTAACTATGGCTACACCTTC. The chain carries TRBV7-9 and TRBJ1-2, with TRBD1 identical over 8 bases. This CDR3 comprises 15 residues. With V trimmed by 5 bases and J by 1 base, 6 bases remained unmatched. Germline CDR1 is SEHNR and CDR2 is FQNEAQ (reference sequence).

The chain couples TRBV28 to TRBJ1-5, with 8 bases lining up with TRBD1. Germline V gene data show CDR1 as MDHEN and CDR2 as SYDVKM. With V trimmed by 6 bases and J by 2 bases, 9 bases remained unmatched. This CDR3 has 16 residues. This CDR3 is CASSRRQGRGNQPQHF. CDR3 sequence (DNA): TGTGCCAGCAGCCGTAGACAGGGGAGGGGCAATCAGCCCCAGCATTTT.

J is TRBJ1-2 and V is TRBV18, with a weak D call TRBD1 (5 bases). In germline, CDR1 is KGHSH, CDR2 LQKENI. V gave up 5 bases and J gave up 1 base, with 8 bases separating them. The CDR3 runs 13 residues. Here the CDR3 DNA reads TGTGCCAGCTCATCAGACAGTAACTATGGCTACACCTTC. Amino acids: CASSSDSNYGYTF.